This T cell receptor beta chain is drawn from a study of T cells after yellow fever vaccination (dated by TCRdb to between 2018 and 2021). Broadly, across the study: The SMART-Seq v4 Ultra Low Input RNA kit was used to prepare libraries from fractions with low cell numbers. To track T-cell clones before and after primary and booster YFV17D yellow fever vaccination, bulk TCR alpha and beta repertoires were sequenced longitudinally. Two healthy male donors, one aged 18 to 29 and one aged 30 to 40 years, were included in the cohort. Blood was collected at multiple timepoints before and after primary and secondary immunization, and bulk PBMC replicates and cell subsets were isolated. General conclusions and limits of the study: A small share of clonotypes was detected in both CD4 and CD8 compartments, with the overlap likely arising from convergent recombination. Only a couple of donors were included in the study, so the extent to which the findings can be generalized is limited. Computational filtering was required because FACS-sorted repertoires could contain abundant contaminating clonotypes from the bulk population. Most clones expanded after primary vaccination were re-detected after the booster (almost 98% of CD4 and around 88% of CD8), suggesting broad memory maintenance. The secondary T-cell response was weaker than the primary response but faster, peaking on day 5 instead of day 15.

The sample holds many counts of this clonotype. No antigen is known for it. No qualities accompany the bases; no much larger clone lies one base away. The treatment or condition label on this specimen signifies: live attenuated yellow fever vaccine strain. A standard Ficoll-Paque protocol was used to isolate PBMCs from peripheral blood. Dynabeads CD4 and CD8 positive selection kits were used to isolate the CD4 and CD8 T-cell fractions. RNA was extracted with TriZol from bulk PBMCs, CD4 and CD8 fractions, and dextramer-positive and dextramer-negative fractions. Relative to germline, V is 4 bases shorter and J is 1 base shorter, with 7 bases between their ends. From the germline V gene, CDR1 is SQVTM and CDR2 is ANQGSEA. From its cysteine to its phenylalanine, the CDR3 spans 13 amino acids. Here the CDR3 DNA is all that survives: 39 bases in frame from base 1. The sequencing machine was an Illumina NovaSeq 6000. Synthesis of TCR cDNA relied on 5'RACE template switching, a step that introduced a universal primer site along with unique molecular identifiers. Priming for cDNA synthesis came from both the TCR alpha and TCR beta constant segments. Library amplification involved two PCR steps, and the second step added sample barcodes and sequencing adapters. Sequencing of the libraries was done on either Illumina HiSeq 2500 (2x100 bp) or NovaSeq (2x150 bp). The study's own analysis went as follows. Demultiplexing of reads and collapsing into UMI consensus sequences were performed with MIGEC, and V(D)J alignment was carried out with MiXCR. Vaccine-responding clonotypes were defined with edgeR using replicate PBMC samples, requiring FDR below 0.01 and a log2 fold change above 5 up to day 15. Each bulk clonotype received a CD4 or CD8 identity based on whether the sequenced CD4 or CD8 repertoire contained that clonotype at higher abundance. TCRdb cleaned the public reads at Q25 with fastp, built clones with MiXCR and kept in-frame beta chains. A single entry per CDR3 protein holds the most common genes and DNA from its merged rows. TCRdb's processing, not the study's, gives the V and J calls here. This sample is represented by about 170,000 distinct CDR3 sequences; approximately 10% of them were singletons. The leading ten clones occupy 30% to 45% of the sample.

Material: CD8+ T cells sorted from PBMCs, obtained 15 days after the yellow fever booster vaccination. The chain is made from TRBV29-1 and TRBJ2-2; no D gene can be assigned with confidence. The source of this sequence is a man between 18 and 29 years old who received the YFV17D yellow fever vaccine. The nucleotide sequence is TGCAGCGTTGTACAGAAGAACACCGGGGAGCTGTTTTTT. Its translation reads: CSVVQKNTGELFF.